This is a list of T cell receptor beta chains from one sample in a study of metastatic and nonmetastatic thyroid tumors. With MiXCR, TCRdb reprocessed the PCR reads. This table has about 69,000 clones, approximately 15% appearing once. Sequences were obtained from blood. These receptors all stem from a male donor with papillary thyroid cancer or a benign thyroid nodule (not recorded which). Some clones in this sample may be carry-over from other donors' samples. Each CDR3 is given with its conserved first and last residue. A D gene is named only where the DNA matches it firmly. Only some rows state a clone size, as once, few, many or a class for expanded clones.

size	V	D	J	DNA	CDR3
many	TRBV20-1	.	TRBJ1-4	TGCAGTGCTAAACAAGCGGGTGGGACCAATGAAAAACTGTTTTTT	CSAKQAGGTNEKLFF
many	TRBV12-3/TRBV12-4	.	TRBJ2-2	TGTGCCAGCAGTTTCCAGGATACCACCGGGGAGCTGTTTTTT	CASSFQDTTGELFF
few	TRBV5-1	.	TRBJ2-7	TGCGCTAGCATTGTGAGGGGCCACGAGCAGTACTTC	CASIVRGHEQYF
.	TRBV4-1	.	TRBJ2-3	TGCGCCAGCAGCCAAGGGGTGCCCGGAGATACGCAGTATTTT	CASSQGVPGDTQYF
many	TRBV5-1	.	TRBJ2-5	TGCGCCAGCAGGGGGAAGACTAGGGAGACCCAGTACTTC	CASRGKTRETQYF
few	TRBV6-2/TRBV6-3	.	TRBJ2-7	TGTGCCAGCAGTTGGGACGCCTTCGCTGAGCAGTACTTC	CASSWDAFAEQYF
many	TRBV7-7	.	TRBJ1-6	TGTGCTAGCAGCTTAATAGAGACTTCACCCCTCCACTTT	CASSLIETSPLHF
many	TRBV20-1	.	TRBJ1-2	TGCAGTGCTAGTCGCGGGGCAGGGGATTCCTATGGCTACACCTTC	CSASRGAGDSYGYTF
many	TRBV20-1	.	TRBJ2-1	TGCAGTGCTAGGGACAGCGGAGGGTACAATGAGCAGTTCTTC	CSARDSGGYNEQFF
many	TRBV29-1	.	TRBJ1-2	TGCAGCGTTGTATTGGGGGGGGAAGTGGCCTATGGCTACACCTTC	CSVVLGGEVAYGYTF